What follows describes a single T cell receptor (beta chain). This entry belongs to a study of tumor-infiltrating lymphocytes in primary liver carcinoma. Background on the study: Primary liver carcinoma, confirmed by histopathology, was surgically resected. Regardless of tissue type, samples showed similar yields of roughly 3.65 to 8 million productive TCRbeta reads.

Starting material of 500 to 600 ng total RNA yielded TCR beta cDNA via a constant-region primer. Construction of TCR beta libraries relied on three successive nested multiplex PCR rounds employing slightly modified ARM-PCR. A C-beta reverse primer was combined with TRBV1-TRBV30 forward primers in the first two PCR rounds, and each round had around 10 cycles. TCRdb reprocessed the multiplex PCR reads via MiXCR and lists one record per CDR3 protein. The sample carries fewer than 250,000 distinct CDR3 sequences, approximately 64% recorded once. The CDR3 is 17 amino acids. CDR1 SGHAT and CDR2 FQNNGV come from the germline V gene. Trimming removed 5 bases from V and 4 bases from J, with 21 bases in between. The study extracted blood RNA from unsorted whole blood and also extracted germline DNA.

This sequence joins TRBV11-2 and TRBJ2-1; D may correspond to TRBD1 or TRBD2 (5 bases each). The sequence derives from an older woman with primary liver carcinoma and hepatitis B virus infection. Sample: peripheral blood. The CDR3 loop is CASSRRDGADPYNEQFF. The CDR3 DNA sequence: TGTGCCAGCAGCCGAAGGGACGGAGCGGACCCATACAATGAGCAGTTCTTC.